These 11 T cell receptor beta chains originate from one sample sequenced in a study of neoadjuvant anti-PD-1 for oral cavity cancer. The data were produced by immunoSEQ multiplex PCR, yet TCRdb's version contains in-frame clones alone and is incomplete. The profile shows 15,000 to 20,000 clones, roughly three quarters of them singletons. The specimen comprised PBMCs, sampled before nivolumab (anti-PD-1) treatment. The receptors here all came from a person aged 40 to 85 with oral cavity squamous cell carcinoma.

The rearrangement links TRBV5-1 to TRBJ2-6; weak D call: TRBD1 (6 bases). Trimming left V 4 bases short and J 4 bases short, with 12 bases between. Germline values: CDR1 SGHRS, CDR2 YFSETQ. CDR3 length: 15 amino acids. The chain's CDR3 is CASSPSGAGANVLTF. The CDR3 DNA is TGCGCCAGCAGCCCCTCAGGGGCGGGGGCCAACGTCCTGACTTTC.

The chain combines TRBV6-1 with TRBJ2-7, with 8 bases lining up with TRBD2. The CDR3 covers 13 residues. CDR1 MNHNS and CDR2 SASEGT come from the germline V gene. The ends lost 2 bases at V and 6 bases at J; junction bases unmatched: 3. The CDR3 sequence: CASSELAGPEQYF. CDR3 DNA: TGTGCCAGCAGTGAACTAGCGGGTCCCGAGCAGTACTTC.

The chain recombines TRBV6-5 with TRBJ2-5, with a tentative D call TRBD1 (6 bases). V was trimmed by 8 bases and J by 2 bases, leaving 12 bases between them. The CDR3 length is 13 residues. Germline V gene sequence: CDR1 MNHEY, CDR2 SVGAGI. Here the CDR3 DNA reads TGTGCCAGCTGGGGGCACAGACAAGAGACCCAGTACTTC. It translates to CASWGHRQETQYF.

V usage is TRBV9 and J usage is TRBJ2-7; TRBD2 agrees at 7 bases. The germline V gene encodes CDR1 SGDLS and CDR2 YYNGEE. V gave up 2 bases and J gave up 7 bases; unmatched junction bases: 9. The CDR3 runs to 14 residues. CDR3 residues: CASSVWGGSEEQYF. Here the CDR3 DNA reads TGTGCCAGCAGCGTTTGGGGCGGGAGTGAAGAGCAGTACTTC.

J is TRBJ1-2 and V is TRBV6-6, with D maybe TRBD1 (6 bases). Germline V CDR1 and CDR2: MNHNY, SVGAGI (reference sequence). V was clipped by 6 bases and J by 8 bases, with 16 bases between them. This CDR3 has 13 amino acids. The CDR3 protein is CASRPQGSRGYTF. The CDR3, as DNA: TGTGCCAGCAGACCCCAGGGGTCTAGAGGCTACACCTTC.

This chain joins TRBV6-1 and TRBJ1-5; D is unresolved. Trimming took off 1 base at V and 6 bases at J, with 10 bases between the two ends. The length of the CDR3 is 14 residues. CDR1 and CDR2 (germline): MNHNS, SASEGT. DNA of the CDR3: TGTGCCAGCAGTGAAGGGGGATTCGGTCAGCCCCAGCATTTT. Translation: CASSEGGFGQPQHF.

The gene calls are TRBV10-3 and TRBJ1-1; D is unresolved. Germline CDR1 and CDR2: ENHRY and SYGVKD. The CDR3 consists of 11 residues. The ends were cut back, 6 bases at V and 2 bases at J, with 4 bases in the middle. The CDR3 is CAIRENTEAFF. The DNA for the CDR3 is TGTGCCATCAGAGAAAACACTGAAGCTTTCTTT.

For the CDR3, the DNA is TGTGCCAGCAGCTCCATGCCGGGCTCCAACACTGAAGCTTTCTTT. Protein product: CASSSMPGSNTEAFF. The chain recombines TRBV11-2 with TRBJ1-1; D unresolved. The V gene lost 4 bases and the J gene lost 2 bases, with 14 bases spanning the gap. This CDR3 has 15 residues. Per the germline V gene, CDR1 is SGHAT and CDR2 is FQNNGV.

The chain combines TRBV6-5 with TRBJ2-1, with 13 bases fitting TRBD2. The germline gives CDR1 MNHEY, CDR2 SVGAGI. The CDR3 contains 15 residues. J lost 5 bases, V lost 5 bases, and 3 bases had no gene match. CDR3 sequence reads: CASSRLAGGHNEQFF. Here the CDR3 DNA reads TGTGCCAGCAGTAGACTAGCGGGAGGTCACAATGAGCAGTTCTTC.

The chain employs TRBV30 and TRBJ1-4; 8 bases are shared with TRBD1. The V segment lost 0 bases and the J segment 8 bases; nucleotides outside the gene matches: 8. The germline CDR1 and CDR2 sequences are GTSNPN and SVGIG (reference sequence). CDR3 length equals 15 residues. The DNA for the CDR3 is TGTGCCTGGAGTGTCTACAGGGGGGAGGGGGAAAAACTGTTTTTT. This gives the protein CAWSVYRGEGEKLFF.

The V and J genes are TRBV5-4 and TRBJ2-1; the match to TRBD2 covers 9 bases. The V gene's germline CDR1 is SGHNT and CDR2 YYREEE (reference sequence). This CDR3 spans 17 amino acids. The trim removed 0 bases at V and 4 bases at J, leaving 8 bases unmatched. The CDR3: CASSLAGLSGGYNEQFF. The CDR3 DNA reads as TGTGCCAGCAGCTTGGCCGGTCTTAGCGGGGGTTACAATGAGCAGTTCTTC. The full variable domain, with the rest looked up from reference TRBV5-4 and TRBJ2-1, is ETGVTQSPTHLIKTRGQQVTLRCSSQSGHNTVSWYQQALGQGPQFIFQYYREEENGRGNFPPRFSGLQFPNYSSELNVNALELDDSALYLCASSLAGLSGGYNEQFFGPGTRLTVL.